Here is one T cell receptor (beta chain) with its context. The data derive from a study of blood T cell repertoires in COVID-19. Study information: PBMCs, B-cell-depleted T cells, or T cells were the source of the cDNA or gDNA that made up the material.

V lost 5 bases and J lost 5, with 13 bases in between. CDR3 size: 14 residues. The germline V gene has CDR1 SGHRS and CDR2 YFSETQ. Authors' methods: The authors estimated nucleated cell counts from reference gene primer amplification. The data were produced by immunoSEQ multiplex PCR, yet TCRdb's version contains in-frame clones alone and is incomplete. The V and J calls and clone size were taken over from that table, and D and trimming were inferred from the DNA. The sample includes 130,000 or so clones, about four fifths of them seen just once. Sequencing was performed on peripheral blood. The chain couples TRBV5-1 to TRBJ1-4, with D possibly matching TRBD1 (5 bases). The TCR comes from a woman in her 70s with COVID-19, enrolled during active disease. The CDR3 bases are TGCGCCAGCAGACCCGGGGGGAGGAATGAAAAACTGTTTTTT. Protein product: CASRPGGRNEKLFF.